The rows below give T cell receptor beta chains drawn from one sample of a study of neurological immune-mediated disorders. Each CDR3 protein is one row after TCRdb ran MiXCR on the 5' RACE reads. In the table there are some 80,000 distinct CDR3 sequences, 5% to 6% of which are singletons. The specimen sequenced was PBMCs. The source of these receptors is a woman aged 55-69 years with multiple sclerosis. Each CDR3 is given with its conserved first and last residue.

len,j_gene,v_gene,CDR3aa
17,TRBJ2-1,TRBV4-2,CASSQDRLAGGPGEQFF
14,TRBJ1-6,TRBV12-3/TRBV12-4,CASSLTEGNSPLHF
15,TRBJ2-3,TRBV5-1,CASSPGTGGTDTQYF
14,TRBJ1-1,TRBV5-1,CASRRDQKNTEAFF
17,TRBJ1-4,TRBV4-1,CASSQDRAGPQGEKLFF
14,TRBJ1-2,TRBV5-1,CASSLDRVSYGYTF
12,TRBJ1-6,TRBV3-1,CASSQDNSPLHF
18,TRBJ2-5,TRBV4-1,CASSQETLAGGVQETQYF
15,TRBJ1-2,TRBV12-3/TRBV12-4,CASSTSGTGLYGYTF
14,TRBJ1-2,TRBV5-1,CASSSSGLPARYTF
16,TRBJ2-1,TRBV5-1,CASSLPGTGSGNEQFF
14,TRBJ1-5,TRBV7-6,CASSLGGANQPQHF
12,TRBJ2-1,TRBV6-6,CASSYSLRGQFF
15,TRBJ2-1,TRBV7-2,CASSLASGGAQEQFF
17,TRBJ2-7,TRBV7-9,CASSYSQGRAKNYEQYF
14,TRBJ2-1,TRBV29-1,CSVNGGDSYNEQFF
14,TRBJ2-7,TRBV15,CATSTGTGAYEQYF
14,TRBJ2-5,TRBV6-5,CASSYRTPQETQYF
14,TRBJ2-7,TRBV5-1,CASSTGQTQHEQYF
14,TRBJ1-4,TRBV29-1,CSINGLALGEKLFF
15,TRBJ2-4,TRBV6-5,CASSYSMKGRNIQYF
13,TRBJ2-1,TRBV6-2/TRBV6-3,CASSYPGPKGQFF
14,TRBJ2-1,TRBV24-1,CATARGPFANEQFF
14,TRBJ2-7,TRBV5-1,CASSAPGQLSKKYF
15,TRBJ1-1,TRBV5-8,CASSGWDSLNTEAFF
14,TRBJ1-2,TRBV5-4,CASSLRQGLYGYTF
13,TRBJ2-1,TRBV7-6,CASSFQAGNEQFF
13,TRBJ1-2,TRBV30,CAWSPTGSRGYTF
13,TRBJ2-1,TRBV28,CASSNLQGNEQFF
17,TRBJ1-1,TRBV3-1,CASSQETGGRGNTEAFF
14,TRBJ2-5,TRBV19,CASSPTGIGETQYF
15,TRBJ1-2,TRBV6-6,CASSYRQGANYGYTF
17,TRBJ1-5,TRBV7-8,CASSLGSRTLGNQPQHF
14,TRBJ2-3,TRBV10-3,CAIGGGGSTDTQYF
13,TRBJ2-3,TRBV12-5,CASGFTEVDTQYF
13,TRBJ2-1,TRBV7-2,CASSLEAGRTQFF
13,TRBJ1-1,TRBV20-1,CSAPTGQNTEAFF
14,TRBJ2-7,TRBV4-2,CASSQDWASHEQYF
15,TRBJ2-3,TRBV5-1,CASSRRTESTDTQYF
13,TRBJ2-4,TRBV14,CASSQDTEYIQYF
14,TRBJ2-3,TRBV12-3/TRBV12-4,CASSPRWGTDTQYF
14,TRBJ2-5,TRBV3-1,CASSQVDREETQYF
15,TRBJ1-2,TRBV6-5,CASSPPPGSVYGYTF
16,TRBJ1-4,TRBV5-1,CASATQGGPANEKLFF
12,TRBJ2-7,TRBV10-3,CAIGDSAYEQYF